This T cell receptor (beta chain) was identified during a study of cytomegalovirus exposure and HLA in healthy donors. Overall study: A prior analysis found 117 million unique TCR beta sequences from 150 million to 200 million T cells. Study results and limitations: There were three CMV-associated chains whose specificity for CMV antigens was confirmed in vitro.

V was trimmed by 2 bases and J by 0 bases, leaving 12 bases between them. The CDR3 contains 16 residues. Germline CDR1 reads SGDLS; CDR2 reads YYNGEE. PCR employed 60 Vbeta and 13 Jbeta primers. Only in-frame clones appear in the TCRdb table, and some are missing; sequencing was by immunoSEQ multiplex PCR. Among approximately 220,000 clones listed, approximately 80% were seen once. About this clone: Its antigen remains unknown.

The V gene is TRBV9, the J gene TRBJ1-3, with D unclear. The source material was PBMCs. The TCR comes from a boy aged 2-9 years in good health and CMV-seronegative. CDR3 sequence reads: CASSVWATHSGNTIYF. DNA for the CDR3: TGTGCCAGCAGCGTGTGGGCCACACACTCTGGAAACACCATATATTTT. Based on the CDR3 plus reference TRBV9 and TRBJ1-3, the full variable domain is DSGVTQTPKHLITATGQRVTLRCSPRSGDLSVYWYQQSLDQGLQFLIQYYNGEERAKGNILERFSAQQFPDLHSELNLSSLELGDSALYFCASSVWATHSGNTIYFGEGSWLTVV.